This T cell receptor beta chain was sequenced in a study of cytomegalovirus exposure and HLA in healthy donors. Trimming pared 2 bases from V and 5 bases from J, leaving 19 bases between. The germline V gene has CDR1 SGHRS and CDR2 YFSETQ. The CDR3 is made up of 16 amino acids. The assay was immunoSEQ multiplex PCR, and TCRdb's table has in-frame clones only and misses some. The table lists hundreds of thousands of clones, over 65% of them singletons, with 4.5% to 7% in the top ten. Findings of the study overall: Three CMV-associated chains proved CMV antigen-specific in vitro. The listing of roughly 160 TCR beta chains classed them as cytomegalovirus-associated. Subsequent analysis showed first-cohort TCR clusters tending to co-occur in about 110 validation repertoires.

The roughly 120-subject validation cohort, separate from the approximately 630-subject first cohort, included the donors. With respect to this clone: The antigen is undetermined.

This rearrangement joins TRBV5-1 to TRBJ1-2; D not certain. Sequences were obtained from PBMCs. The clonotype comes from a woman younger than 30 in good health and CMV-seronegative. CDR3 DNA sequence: TGCGCCAGCAGCTTAGCTTCGATAGGAGGGAATTATGGCTACACCTTC. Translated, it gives CASSLASIGGNYGYTF.